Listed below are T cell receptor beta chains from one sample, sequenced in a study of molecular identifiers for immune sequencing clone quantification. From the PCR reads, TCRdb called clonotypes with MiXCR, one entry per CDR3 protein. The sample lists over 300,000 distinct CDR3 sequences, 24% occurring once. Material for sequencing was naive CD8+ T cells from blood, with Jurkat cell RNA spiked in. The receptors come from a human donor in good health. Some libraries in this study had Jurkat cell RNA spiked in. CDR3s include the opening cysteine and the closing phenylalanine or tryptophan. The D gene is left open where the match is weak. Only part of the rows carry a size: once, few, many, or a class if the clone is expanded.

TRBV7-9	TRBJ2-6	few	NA	CASSIDPGANVLTF	TGTGCCAGCAGCATTGACCCTGGGGCCAACGTCCTGACTTTC
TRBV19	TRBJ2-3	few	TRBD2	CASSMTSGRTDTQYF	TGTGCCAGTAGTATGACTAGCGGGAGGACAGATACGCAGTATTTT
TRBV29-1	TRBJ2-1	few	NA	CSVPDGYNEQFF	TGCAGCGTTCCGGACGGATACAATGAGCAGTTCTTC
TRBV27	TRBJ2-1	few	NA	CASSGEDNEQFF	TGTGCCAGTAGCGGAGAGGACAATGAGCAGTTCTTC
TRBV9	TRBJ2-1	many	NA	CASSAETPYNEQFF	TGTGCCAGCAGCGCAGAGACTCCCTACAATGAGCAGTTCTTC
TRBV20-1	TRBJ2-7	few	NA	CSARHHGDYEQYF	TGCAGTGCTAGGCACCACGGGGATTACGAGCAGTACTTC
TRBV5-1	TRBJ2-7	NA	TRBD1	CASSLVPTGASYEQYF	TGCGCCAGCAGCTTGGTACCTACAGGGGCCAGCTACGAGCAGTACTTC
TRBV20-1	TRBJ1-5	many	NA	CSARLGEASNQPQHF	TGCAGTGCTAGATTGGGGGAAGCTAGCAATCAGCCCCAGCATTTT
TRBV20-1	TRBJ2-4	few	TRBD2	CSAQSGLAGIVAKNIQYF	TGCAGTGCCCAAAGTGGACTAGCGGGGATAGTAGCCAAAAACATTCAGTACTTC
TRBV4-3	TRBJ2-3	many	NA	CASSQDQRGLTDTQYF	TGCGCCAGCAGCCAAGATCAACGGGGACTCACAGATACGCAGTATTTT